This T cell receptor beta chain was recorded in a study of shared clonotypes between healthy human individuals. Germline V gives CDR1 MNHNY, CDR2 SVGAGI (reference sequence). Trimming took off 6 bases at V and 0 bases at J, with 15 bases between the two ends. The CDR3 is made up of 15 amino acids. Assay: immunoSEQ multiplex PCR; the TCRdb copy retains only in-frame clones and omits some. This table has about 2.3 million clones, roughly 90% appearing once. The rearrangement links TRBV6-6 to TRBJ2-7; no clear D gene. Sequenced: naive CD4+ T cells from PBMCs. Stated subset: CD45RA+ positively selected. The clonotype originates from a man younger than 35 in good health. Some clones in this sample may be carry-over from other donors' samples. Written as DNA, the CDR3 is TGTGCCAGCAGCCTTAAAGACCCGAGCTCCTACGAGCAGTACTTC. Amino acids: CASSLKDPSSYEQYF.